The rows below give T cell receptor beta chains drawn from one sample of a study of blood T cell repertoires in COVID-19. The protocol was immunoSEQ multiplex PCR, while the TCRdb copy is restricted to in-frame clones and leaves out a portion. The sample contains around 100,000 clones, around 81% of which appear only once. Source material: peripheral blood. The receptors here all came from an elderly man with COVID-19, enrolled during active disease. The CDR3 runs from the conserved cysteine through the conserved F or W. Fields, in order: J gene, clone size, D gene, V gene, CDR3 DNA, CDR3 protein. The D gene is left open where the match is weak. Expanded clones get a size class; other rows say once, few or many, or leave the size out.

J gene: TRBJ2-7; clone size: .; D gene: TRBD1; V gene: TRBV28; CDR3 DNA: TGTGCCAGCGGGACAGCTTTCTCCTACGAGCAGTACTTC; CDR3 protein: CASGTAFSYEQYF
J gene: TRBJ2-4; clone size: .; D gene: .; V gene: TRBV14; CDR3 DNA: TGTGCCAGCAGCGGGGGGAACATTCAGTACTTC; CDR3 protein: CASSGGNIQYF
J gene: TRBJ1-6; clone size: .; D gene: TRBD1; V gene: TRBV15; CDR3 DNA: TGTGCCACCAGCAGAGGTGGGACAGGTCGGTCACCCCTCCACTTT; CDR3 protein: CATSRGGTGRSPLHF
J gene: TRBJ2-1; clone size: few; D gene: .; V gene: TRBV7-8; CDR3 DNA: TGTGCCAGCAGCTTAGCTGGATACGGCGGTTTGGATGAGCAGTTCTTC; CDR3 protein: CASSLAGYGGLDEQFF
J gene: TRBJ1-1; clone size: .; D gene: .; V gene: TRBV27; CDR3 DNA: TGTGCCAGCAGCCCCCGGATCGGGGCGGGAACTGAAGCTTTCTTT; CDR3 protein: CASSPRIGAGTEAFF
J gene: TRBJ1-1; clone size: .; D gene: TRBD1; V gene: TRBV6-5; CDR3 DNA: TGTGCCAGCAATGGACAGGTTTGGACTGAAGCTTTCTTT; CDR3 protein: CASNGQVWTEAFF
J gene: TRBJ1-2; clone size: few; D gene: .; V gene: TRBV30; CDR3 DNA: TGTGCCTGGAGCTTTGGACAGACCTATGGCTACACCTTC; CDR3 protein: CAWSFGQTYGYTF
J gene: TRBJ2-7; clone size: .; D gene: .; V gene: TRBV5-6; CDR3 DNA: TGTGCCAGCAGCTTGGAAACAGGTCCCTACGAGCAGTACTTC; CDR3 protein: CASSLETGPYEQYF
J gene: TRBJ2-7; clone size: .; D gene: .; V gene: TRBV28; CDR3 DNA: TGTGCCAGCGGCCCCGCCTACGAGCAGTACTTC; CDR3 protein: CASGPAYEQYF
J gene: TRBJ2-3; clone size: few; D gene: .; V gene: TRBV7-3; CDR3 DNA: TGTGCCAGCAGCTCCTCTAGCACAGATACGCAGTATTTT; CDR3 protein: CASSSSSTDTQYF
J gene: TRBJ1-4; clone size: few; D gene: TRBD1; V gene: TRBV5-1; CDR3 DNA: TGCGCCAGCAGCTTGGGGTCAGGGGGTGGTGAAAAACTGTTTTTT; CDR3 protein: CASSLGSGGGEKLFF
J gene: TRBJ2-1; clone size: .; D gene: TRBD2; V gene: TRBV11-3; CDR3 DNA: TGTGCCAGCAGCCCCTCCGGGGGGGCTTTCAATGAGCAGTTCTTC; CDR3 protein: CASSPSGGAFNEQFF
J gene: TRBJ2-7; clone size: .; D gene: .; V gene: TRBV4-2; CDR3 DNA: TGTGCCAGCAGCCAAGATTGGGGAGAAGCCTACGAGCAGTACTTC; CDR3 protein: CASSQDWGEAYEQYF
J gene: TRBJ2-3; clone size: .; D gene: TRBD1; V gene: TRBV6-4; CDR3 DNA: TGTGCCAGCAGTCGGGACAGCGGAAGCACAGATACGCAGTATTTT; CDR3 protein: CASSRDSGSTDTQYF
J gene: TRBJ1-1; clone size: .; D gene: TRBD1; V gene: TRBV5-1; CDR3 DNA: TGCGCCAGCAGCTTTCAACATGGACAGGGTGAAGCTTTCTTT; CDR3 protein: CASSFQHGQGEAFF
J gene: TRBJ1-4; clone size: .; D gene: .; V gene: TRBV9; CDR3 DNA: TGTGCCAGCACGGGCGGCGGGGGCGCAACTAATGAAAAACTGTTTTTT; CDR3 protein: CASTGGGGATNEKLFF
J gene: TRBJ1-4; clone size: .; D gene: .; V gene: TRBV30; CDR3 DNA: TGTGCCTGGGGCGGCGGGAATGAAAAACTGTTTTTT; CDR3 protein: CAWGGGNEKLFF
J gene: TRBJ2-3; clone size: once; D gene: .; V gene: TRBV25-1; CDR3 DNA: TGTGCCAGCAGTGATTACTCAAGACAGAGCACAGATACGCAGTATTTT; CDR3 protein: CASSDYSRQSTDTQYF
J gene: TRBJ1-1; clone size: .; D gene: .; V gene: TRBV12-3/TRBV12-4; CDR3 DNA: TGTGCCAGCAGATTGGCAGGGTTGACTGAAGCTTTCTTT; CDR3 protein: CASRLAGLTEAFF
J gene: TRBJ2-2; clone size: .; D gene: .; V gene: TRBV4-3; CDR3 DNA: TGCGCCAGCAGCCAAGAAAGACACGGGGAGCTGTTTTTT; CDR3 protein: CASSQERHGELFF
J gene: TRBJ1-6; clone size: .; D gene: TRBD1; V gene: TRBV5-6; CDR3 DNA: TGTGCCAGCAGCTTTGATCGGGGACAGGGGAATTCACCCCTCCACTTT; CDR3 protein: CASSFDRGQGNSPLHF
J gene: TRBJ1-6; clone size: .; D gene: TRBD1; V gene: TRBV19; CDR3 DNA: TGTGCCAGTAGTATTCCAGGGGGTAAGAATTCACCCCTCCACTTT; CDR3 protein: CASSIPGGKNSPLHF
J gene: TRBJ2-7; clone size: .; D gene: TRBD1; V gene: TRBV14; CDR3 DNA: TGTGCCAGCAGCCCCCCGGGACAGGTACTAGGGGAGCAGTACTTC; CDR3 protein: CASSPPGQVLGEQYF
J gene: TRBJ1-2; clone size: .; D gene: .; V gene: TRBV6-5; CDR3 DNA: TGTGCCAGCAGACCAGTTAACTATGGCTACACCTTC; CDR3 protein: CASRPVNYGYTF
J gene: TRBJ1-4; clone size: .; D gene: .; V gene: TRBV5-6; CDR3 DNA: TGTGCCAGCAGCTTCACAGGTTTGACTAATGAAAAACTGTTTTTT; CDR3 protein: CASSFTGLTNEKLFF
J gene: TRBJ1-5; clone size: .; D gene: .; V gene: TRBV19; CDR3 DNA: TGTGCCAGTAGTATACAGGGGTTTGAGCCCCAGCATTTT; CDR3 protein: CASSIQGFEPQHF
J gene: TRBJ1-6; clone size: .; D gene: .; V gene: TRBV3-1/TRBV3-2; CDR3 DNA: TGTGCCAGCAGCCAAGGTATTCAGGTGAATTCACCCCTCCACTTT; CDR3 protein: CASSQGIQVNSPLHF
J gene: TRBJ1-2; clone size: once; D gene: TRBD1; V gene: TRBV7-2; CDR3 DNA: TGTGCCAGCAGGGGGACAGGGGAAGGCTATGGCTACACCTTC; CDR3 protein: CASRGTGEGYGYTF
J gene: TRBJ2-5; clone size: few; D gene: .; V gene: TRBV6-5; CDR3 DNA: TGTGCCAGCAGTTGGACAGTGAAAGAGACCCAGTACTTC; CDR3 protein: CASSWTVKETQYF
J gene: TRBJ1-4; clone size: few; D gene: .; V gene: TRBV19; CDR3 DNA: TGTGCCAGTAGTATAACTTTGAGGGGGGGACATGAAAAACTGTTTTTT; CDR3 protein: CASSITLRGGHEKLFF
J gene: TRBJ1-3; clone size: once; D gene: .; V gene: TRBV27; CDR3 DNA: TGTGCCAGCAGTTTTGGGGCGAGCTCTGGAAACACCATATATTTT; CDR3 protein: CASSFGASSGNTIYF
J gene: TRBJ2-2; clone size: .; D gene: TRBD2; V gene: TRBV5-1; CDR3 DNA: TGCGCCAGCAGCCCCACCTTCATTGGACTAGCGGGAGGGGCCACCGGGGAGCTGTTTTTT; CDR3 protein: CASSPTFIGLAGGATGELFF
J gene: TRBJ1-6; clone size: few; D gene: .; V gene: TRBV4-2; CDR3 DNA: TGTGCCAGCAGCCAAGATGTGGAGGCTGGGGGGTATAATTCACCCCTCCACTTT; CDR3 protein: CASSQDVEAGGYNSPLHF
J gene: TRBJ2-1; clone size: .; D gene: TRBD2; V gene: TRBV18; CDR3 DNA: TGTGCCAGCTCACCACTAGCGGGGGCCTACAATGAGCAGTTCTTC; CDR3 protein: CASSPLAGAYNEQFF
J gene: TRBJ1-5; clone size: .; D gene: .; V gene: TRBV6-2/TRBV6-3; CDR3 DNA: TGTGCCAGCAGCATCCACCAGAATAGAAGGGGGGGAGGGCAGCCCCAGCATTTT; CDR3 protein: CASSIHQNRRGGGQPQHF
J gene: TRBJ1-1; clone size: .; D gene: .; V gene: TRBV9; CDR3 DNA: TGTGCCAGCAGCGTAGTCGGGGGAAGAGCTTTCTTT; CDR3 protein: CASSVVGGRAFF
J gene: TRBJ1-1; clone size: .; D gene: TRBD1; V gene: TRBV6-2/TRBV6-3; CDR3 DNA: TGTGCCAGCAGTGACCCCTCCGGGACAGGGAACACTGAAGCTTTCTTT; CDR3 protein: CASSDPSGTGNTEAFF
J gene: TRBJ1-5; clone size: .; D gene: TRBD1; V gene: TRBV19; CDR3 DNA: TGTGCCAGTGGGAAAGGGACAGGGGCGGGGTATAGCAATCAGCCCCAGCATTTT; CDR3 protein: CASGKGTGAGYSNQPQHF
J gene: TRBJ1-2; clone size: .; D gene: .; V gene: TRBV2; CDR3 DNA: TGTGCCAGCAGTGTGGGCAGGGGTGGCTACACCTTC; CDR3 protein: CASSVGRGGYTF
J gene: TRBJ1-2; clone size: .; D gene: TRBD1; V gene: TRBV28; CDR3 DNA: TGTGCCAGCAGTCCCGGGGGACAGGGCCCCCATGGCTACACCTTC; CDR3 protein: CASSPGGQGPHGYTF
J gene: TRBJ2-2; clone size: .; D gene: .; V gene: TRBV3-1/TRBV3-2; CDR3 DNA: TGTGCCAGCAGCCAAGATCGGGCAGGGTCGAACACCGGGGAGCTGTTTTTT; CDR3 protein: CASSQDRAGSNTGELFF
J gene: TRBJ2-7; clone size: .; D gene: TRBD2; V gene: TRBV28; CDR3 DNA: TGTGCCAGCAGTCGGACGGGGGGGAACGAGCAGTACTTC; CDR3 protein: CASSRTGGNEQYF
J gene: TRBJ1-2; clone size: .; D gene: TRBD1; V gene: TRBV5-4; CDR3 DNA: TGTGCCAGCAGTCGGTTTGGACAGGAGGTTTATGGCTACACCTTC; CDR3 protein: CASSRFGQEVYGYTF
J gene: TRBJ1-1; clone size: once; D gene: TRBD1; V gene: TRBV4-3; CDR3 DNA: TGCGCCAGCAGCCCCGACATGGGGACAGGTTATAACACTGAAGCTTTCTTT; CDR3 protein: CASSPDMGTGYNTEAFF
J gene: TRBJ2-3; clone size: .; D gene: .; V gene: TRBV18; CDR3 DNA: TGTGCCAGCTCACCACAAGGACTATTCACAGATACGCAGTATTTT; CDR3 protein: CASSPQGLFTDTQYF
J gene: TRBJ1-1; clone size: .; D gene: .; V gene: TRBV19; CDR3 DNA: TGTGCCAGTGCAATTCAGGTGAACACTGAAGCTTTCTTT; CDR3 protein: CASAIQVNTEAFF
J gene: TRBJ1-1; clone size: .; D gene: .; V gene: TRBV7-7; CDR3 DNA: TGTGCCAGCAGCTTTTCAGCCGGGACAGAAGCTTTCTTT; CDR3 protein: CASSFSAGTEAFF
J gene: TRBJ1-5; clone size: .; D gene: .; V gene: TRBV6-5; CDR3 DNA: TGTGCCAGCAGCCCCACATATAGCAATCAGCCCCAGCATTTT; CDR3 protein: CASSPTYSNQPQHF
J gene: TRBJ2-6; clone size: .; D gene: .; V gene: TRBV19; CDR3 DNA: TGTGCCAGTAGCCCGGAGAGGGGCAGGGGCTCCTCTGGGGCCAACGTCCTGACTTTC; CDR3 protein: CASSPERGRGSSGANVLTF
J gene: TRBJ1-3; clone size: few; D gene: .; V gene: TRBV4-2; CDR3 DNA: TGTGCCAGCAGCCAAGACAGGGTAGGTGGAAACACCATATATTTT; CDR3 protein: CASSQDRVGGNTIYF
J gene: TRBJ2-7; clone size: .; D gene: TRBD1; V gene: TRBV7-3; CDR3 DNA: TGTGCCAGCAGCTTGGACAGGGCCCGAGAGCAGTACTTC; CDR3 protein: CASSLDRAREQYF
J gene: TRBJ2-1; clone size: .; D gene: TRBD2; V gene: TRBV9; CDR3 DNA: TGTGCCAGCAGCCCTCGGACTAGCGGATTTAATGAGCAGTTCTTC; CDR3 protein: CASSPRTSGFNEQFF
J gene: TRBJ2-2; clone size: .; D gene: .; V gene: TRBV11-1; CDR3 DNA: TGTGCCAGCAGCTTATCCCAGGGGAACACCGGGGAGCTGTTTTTT; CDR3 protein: CASSLSQGNTGELFF
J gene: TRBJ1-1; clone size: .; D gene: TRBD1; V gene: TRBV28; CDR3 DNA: TGTGCCAGCACAGGGACAGGGTACACTGAAGCTTTCTTT; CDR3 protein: CASTGTGYTEAFF
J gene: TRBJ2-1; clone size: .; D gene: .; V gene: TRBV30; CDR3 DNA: TGTGCCTGGAGTTCGAGGGTAAATGAGCAGTTCTTC; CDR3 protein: CAWSSRVNEQFF